Listed below are T cell receptor beta chains from one sample, sequenced in a study of vaccination effects on CD4 cells after COVID-19. What these receptors recognize is not known. Profiled with immunoSEQ multiplex PCR; TCRdb holds only in-frame clones, not every one. The profile shows 50,000 to 65,000 clones, roughly four fifths of them singletons. This specimen consisted of CD4+ T cells from PBMCs cultured with HCoV-229E spike peptides, obtained before COVID-19 vaccination. The receptor set was obtained from a human donor who received a COVID-19 vaccine. The CDR3 runs from the conserved cysteine through the conserved F or W. The order of the fields is V gene, D gene, J gene, clone size, CDR3 protein, CDR3 DNA. The D gene is left open where the match is weak. Size tells how often a clone was seen (once, few, many) or the class of an expanded clone, and some rows leave it out.

V: TRBV18
D: .
J: TRBJ2-5
size: .
CDR3: CASSPQTSLRETQYF
DNA: TGTGCCAGCTCACCACAGACTAGTTTGCGAGAGACCCAGTACTTC

V: TRBV5-1
D: .
J: TRBJ1-1
size: .
CDR3: CASSWGPGNTEAFF
DNA: TGCGCCAGCAGCTGGGGGCCCGGGAACACTGAAGCTTTCTTT

V: TRBV2
D: TRBD2
J: TRBJ2-5
size: .
CDR3: CASSEGLGSGGRKTQYF
DNA: TGTGCCAGCAGTGAAGGCCTGGGGAGCGGGGGTAGGAAGACCCAGTACTTC

V: TRBV5-4
D: .
J: TRBJ2-6
size: .
CDR3: CASTEGSGANVLTF
DNA: TGTGCCAGCACCGAGGGTTCTGGGGCCAACGTCCTGACTTTC

V: TRBV19
D: .
J: TRBJ1-2
size: .
CDR3: CASSHRTENYGYTF
DNA: TGTGCCAGTAGTCACCGGACCGAGAACTATGGCTACACCTTC

V: TRBV4-3
D: TRBD1
J: TRBJ1-1
size: .
CDR3: CASSHDRVAGKAFF
DNA: TGCGCCAGCAGCCACGACAGGGTGGCCGGGAAAGCTTTCTTT

V: TRBV4-3
D: .
J: TRBJ2-5
size: .
CDR3: CASSQPGRQETQYF
DNA: TGCGCCAGCAGCCAACCGGGACGTCAAGAGACCCAGTACTTC

V: TRBV7-2
D: .
J: TRBJ1-6
size: once
CDR3: CASSIAGNSPLHF
DNA: TGTGCCAGCAGCATCGCAGGGAATTCACCCCTCCACTTT

V: TRBV7-2
D: .
J: TRBJ1-1
size: .
CDR3: CASSLVGGRNTEAFF
DNA: TGTGCCAGCAGCTTAGTGGGGGGGCGGAACACTGAAGCTTTCTTT

V: TRBV6-6
D: .
J: TRBJ1-5
size: once
CDR3: CASSGPGRLNQPQHF
DNA: TGTGCCAGCAGTGGACCGGGACGGTTAAATCAGCCCCAGCATTTT

V: TRBV2
D: .
J: TRBJ1-4
size: few
CDR3: CASTYGEKLFF
DNA: TGTGCCAGCACCTACGGTGAAAAACTGTTTTTT

V: TRBV18
D: .
J: TRBJ2-3
size: .
CDR3: CASSPTASTDTQYF
DNA: TGTGCCAGCTCACCGACAGCATCCACAGATACGCAGTATTTT

V: TRBV2
D: .
J: TRBJ1-1
size: .
CDR3: CASSGEGYEAFF
DNA: TGTGCCAGCTCTGGAGAGGGGTACGAAGCTTTCTTT

V: TRBV6-5
D: .
J: TRBJ1-6
size: .
CDR3: CASSSDGHNSPLHF
DNA: TGTGCCAGCAGCTCGGACGGCCATAATTCACCCCTCCACTTT

V: TRBV28
D: .
J: TRBJ1-2
size: few
CDR3: CASGGGSYGYTF
DNA: TGTGCCAGCGGAGGGGGTAGCTATGGCTACACCTTC

V: TRBV15
D: TRBD1
J: TRBJ2-5
size: .
CDR3: CATSRDQGQDPVGTQYF
DNA: TGTGCCACCAGCAGAGACCAGGGACAGGACCCTGTGGGGACCCAGTACTTC

V: TRBV9
D: .
J: TRBJ1-3
size: once
CDR3: CASSVEEGRIGNTIYF
DNA: TGTGCCAGCAGCGTAGAGGAGGGGAGGATCGGAAACACCATATATTTT